Presented here are 5 T cell receptor beta chains from one specimen sequenced in a study of T cell responses to AZD1222 COVID-19 vaccine. Sequencing was performed with immunoSEQ multiplex PCR; in TCRdb, only in-frame clones are kept and a portion is missing. Of more than 85,000 clones in the sample, approximately 90% were seen once. Material: peripheral blood, obtained on day 0 of AZD1222 vaccination. Receptors originate from an adult in good health.

The rearrangement links TRBV7-6 to TRBJ2-3; 9 bases are shared with TRBD2. V shed 5 bases, J shed 0 bases, and the junction held 6 bases outside the gene matches. CDR3 size: 16 residues. Germline V gives CDR1 SGHVS, CDR2 FNYEAQ. The DNA of the CDR3 is TGTGCCAGCAGCCCCAATCTAGCGGGGAGCACAGATACGCAGTATTTT. It is translated as CASSPNLAGSTDTQYF.

This rearrangement joins TRBV3-1 (or the pseudogene TRBV3-2) to TRBJ2-7; D gene ambiguous. Per germline, CDR1 LGHDT and CDR2 YNNKEL (reference sequence). Trimming stripped 0 bases from V and 12 bases from J, with 24 bases between. This CDR3 region has 16 residues. The CDR3 nucleotides are TGTGCCAGCAGCCAAGATTTCTCCGGCCACGCTCCGGTGGCGTACTTC. This sequence encodes CASSQDFSGHAPVAYF.

The gene calls are TRBV6-2 or TRBV6-3 and TRBJ1-6; 12 positions agree with TRBD1. The length of the CDR3 is 16 residues. V lost 6 bases and J lost 8; bases outside the gene matches: 8. In germline, CDR1 is MNHEY, CDR2 SVGEGT. In nucleotides, the CDR3 is TGTGCCAGCAGCCTCGGGACAGGGGGCTGGGATTCACCCCTCCACTTT. It is translated as CASSLGTGGWDSPLHF.

The V and J genes are TRBV6-1 and TRBJ2-7, with 8 nucleotides matching TRBD1. Per the germline V gene, CDR1 is MNHNS and CDR2 is SASEGT. CDR3 size: 14 residues. With 0 bases clipped from V and 10 bases from J, the junction kept 8 bases outside the gene matches. CDR3 sequence (DNA): TGTGCCAGCAGTGAAGCAGGGATGGCAGGGGGCCAGTACTTC. This sequence encodes CASSEAGMAGGQYF.

The rearrangement uses TRBV6-5 and TRBJ1-1; 7 bases align to TRBD1. V shed 3 bases and J 2 bases; nucleotides not matched to a gene: 9. The germline gives CDR1 MNHEY, CDR2 SVGAGI. CDR3 length equals 16 residues. The CDR3 sequence: CASSYTGTAGNTEAFF. The CDR3 DNA sequence: TGTGCCAGCAGTTATACTGGGACAGCAGGAAACACTGAAGCTTTCTTT.